Following are 26 T cell receptor beta chains from one sample sequenced in a study of blood T cell repertoires in COVID-19. Method: immunoSEQ multiplex PCR; TCRdb's copy keeps in-frame clones and lacks some. Altogether roughly 120,000 clones are present, over 60% being singletons, with the ten largest covering over 6.5%. Material: peripheral blood. The receptor source for this set is a human donor in a cohort sampled during active COVID-19.

This chain joins TRBV6-2 or TRBV6-3 and TRBJ2-5; possibly TRBD1 for D (6 bases). Germline CDR1 is MNHEY and CDR2 is SVGEGT. The CDR3 loop spans 13 amino acids. With 4 bases removed from V and 5 bases from J, the gap between germline ends came to 11 bases. The CDR3: CASSSTGLETQYF. The CDR3 region has the DNA TGTGCCAGCAGTTCGACAGGTCTGGAGACCCAGTACTTC.

J is TRBJ2-7 and V is TRBV28; TRBD1 matches at 12 bases. The CDR3 loop spans 15 amino acids. Trimming removed 6 bases from V and 4 bases from J; junction bases left unmatched: 7. Germline values: CDR1 MDHEN, CDR2 SYDVKM. The CDR3 reads CASSPPGQGAYEQYF. DNA for the CDR3: TGTGCCAGCAGCCCCCCGGGACAGGGGGCTTACGAGCAGTACTTC.

The J gene is TRBJ1-6, the V gene TRBV27, with 7 bases identical to TRBD1. The V and J ends lost 2 bases and 0 bases, in that order; junction bases with no gene match: 4. The CDR3 has 17 residues. CDR1 MNHEY and CDR2 SMNVEV come from the germline V gene (reference sequence). The DNA for the CDR3 is TGTGCCAGCAGTTTAGTGCAGGGGGGCTCCTATAATTCACCCCTCCACTTT. It specifies CASSLVQGGSYNSPLHF.

The chain links TRBV5-1 to TRBJ1-1; D might be TRBD1 (5 bases). Trimming removed 0 bases at V and 4 bases at J, with 10 bases between. Germline V gives CDR1 SGHRS, CDR2 YFSETQ. The CDR3 contains 14 residues. The CDR3 coding sequence is TGCGCCAGCAGCTTGGGTGGGGCCGGCACTGAAGCTTTCTTT. Translated, it gives CASSLGGAGTEAFF.

This chain joins TRBV6-5 and TRBJ1-2; D perhaps matches TRBD1 (6 bases). The CDR3 contains 11 residues. V was cut by 7 bases and J by 6 bases, with 9 bases left in between. Per germline, CDR1 MNHEY and CDR2 SVGAGI. For the CDR3, the DNA is TGTGCCAGCACCTCAGGGGATGGCTACACCTTC. Its protein is CASTSGDGYTF.

In its sample, this clone was seen once. This chain uses TRBV10-1 with TRBJ2-3; tentative D call: TRBD1 (6 bases). Trimming took off 4 bases at V and 3 bases at J, with 8 bases between the two ends. Germline V gives CDR1 WNHNN, CDR2 SYGVQD (reference sequence). CDR3 length: 13 amino acids. CDR3 residues: CASSGQGTDTQYF. In nucleotides, the CDR3 is TGCGCCAGCAGTGGGCAGGGGACAGATACGCAGTATTTT.

This clone has just a few counts. Other nucleotide sequences in the sample specify the same CDR3. This chain connects TRBV2 to TRBJ1-1; 9 bases agree with TRBD1. This CDR3 is 13 amino acids long. Germline V gene data show CDR1 as SNHLY and CDR2 as FYNNEI. Trimming removed 3 bases from V and 6 bases from J; junction bases left unmatched: 2. This CDR3 is CASSDTGGSEAFF. The CDR3 DNA reads as TGTGCCAGCAGTGATACAGGGGGCTCTGAAGCTTTCTTT. Together with reference TRBV2 and TRBJ1-1, the CDR3 gives the full variable domain: EPEVTQTPSHQVTQMGQEVILRCVPISNHLYFYWYRQILGQKVEFLVSFYNNEISEKSEIFDDQFSVERPDGSNFTLKIRSTKLEDSAMYFCASSDTGGSEAFFGQGTRLTVV.

This clone was seen only a few times. The genes are TRBV12-5 and TRBJ2-7; 8 bases are a match to TRBD1. The CDR3 covers 13 residues. CDR1 and CDR2 (germline): LGHNT, FRNRAP. Unmatched junction bases numbered 3, after V lost 5 bases and J lost 3 bases. Written as DNA, the CDR3 is TGTGCTAGTGGTCCAGGGACAGGCTACGAGCAGTACTTC. It encodes CASGPGTGYEQYF.

The chain carries TRBV3-1 (or the pseudogene TRBV3-2) and TRBJ1-1; D uncertain. Trimming left V 3 bases short and J 6 bases short, with 14 bases between. Germline V gene sequence: CDR1 LGHDT, CDR2 YNNKEL (reference sequence). The CDR3 totals 14 residues. CDR3 residues: CASSQVHGGAEAFF. As DNA, the CDR3 is TGTGCCAGCAGCCAGGTACACGGCGGGGCTGAAGCTTTCTTT.

The CDR3 here is CASQGIGSQPQHF. The DNA of the CDR3 is TGTGCCAGTCAGGGGATTGGTAGTCAGCCCCAGCATTTT. The chain carries TRBV28 and TRBJ1-5; a possible D gene is TRBD1 (6 bases). Germline V gene sequence: CDR1 MDHEN, CDR2 SYDVKM. This CDR3 is 13 amino acids long. Trimming removed 9 bases from V and 6 bases from J, with 15 bases in between.

This chain uses TRBV30 with TRBJ1-6; D perhaps matches TRBD1 (5 bases). Trimming left V 1 base short and J 4 bases short, with 11 bases between. The CDR3 has 15 amino acids. CDR1 and CDR2 (germline): GTSNPN, SVGIG (reference sequence). The CDR3 loop is CAWSEGVRYNSPLHF. The CDR3 DNA reads TGTGCCTGGAGTGAAGGGGTTAGGTATAATTCACCCCTCCACTTT.

This clone was observed a handful of times. The genes are TRBV19 and TRBJ1-6, with unresolved D. V lost 1 base, J lost 9 bases, and 7 bases lay in between. Germline loops: CDR1 LNHDA, CDR2 SQIVND (reference sequence). The CDR3 sequence is 13 residues long. CDR3 DNA: TGTGCCAGTAGTATAGGCCACAGTTCACCCCTCCACTTT. It codes for CASSIGHSSPLHF.

V and J are TRBV6-7 and TRBJ2-7, with a weak D call TRBD1 (6 bases). TRBV6-7 is recorded as an ORF, its role being uncertain. The CDR3 has 17 amino acids. Trimming left V 4 bases short and J 2 bases short, with 21 bases between. The CDR3: CASSLRGIYDRAYEQYF. The CDR3 DNA reads TGTGCCAGCAGTTTGAGGGGGATCTACGACCGGGCCTACGAGCAGTACTTC.

The chain is built from TRBV11-2 and TRBJ1-1; D remains unclear. V lost 1 base and J 1 base, leaving 22 bases between the germline ends. This CDR3 spans 19 amino acids. Germline CDR1 reads SGHAT; CDR2 reads FQNNGV. CDR3 residues: CASSLVRGTGLGKNTEAFF. CDR3 nucleotide sequence: TGTGCCAGCAGCTTAGTAAGAGGCACTGGCCTCGGAAAGAACACTGAAGCTTTCTTT.

The chain employs TRBV30 and TRBJ1-5; tentative D call: TRBD1 (6 bases). V was shortened by 2 bases and J by 6 bases, with 17 bases between the two germline ends. The germline V gene encodes CDR1 GTSNPN and CDR2 SVGIG (reference sequence). There are 15 residues in the CDR3. The CDR3 DNA sequence: TGTGCCTGGAGTCGGGGGGGCGGCATACGTCAGCCCCAGCATTTT. Encoded protein: CAWSRGGGIRQPQHF. The full variable domain, rest sourced from reference TRBV30 and TRBJ1-5, is SQTIHQWPATLVQPVGSPLSLECTVEGTSNPNLYWYRQAAGRGLQLLFYSVGIGQISSEVPQNLSASRPQDRQFILSSKKLLLSDSGFYLCAWSRGGGIRQPQHFGDGTRLSIL.

In regard to this clone: The junction shows a germline mismatch at one end, possibly a read error. The V and J genes are TRBV18 and TRBJ1-1, with D possibly being TRBD1 (6 bases). CDR1 and CDR2 from the germline V gene are KGHSH and LQKENI. The CDR3 is made up of 16 amino acids. The CDR3 loop reads CVSSPDGQFLNTEAFF. The CDR3, as DNA: TGTGTCAGCTCCCCAGACGGACAGTTCCTGAACACTGAAGCTTTCTTT.

The chain couples TRBV27 to TRBJ1-5; the match to TRBD1 covers 8 bases. Trimming took 3 bases from V and 1 from J; bases not matched to a gene: 11. This CDR3 is built from 18 residues. In germline, CDR1 is MNHEY, CDR2 SMNVEV (reference sequence). The CDR3 nucleotides are TGTGCCAGCAGTTTCACCCGGACAGGGAGGACGAGCAATCAGCCCCAGCATTTT. As protein: CASSFTRTGRTSNQPQHF.

The chain links TRBV25-1 to TRBJ1-6; no clear D gene. CDR1 is MGHDK, CDR2 SYGVNS, per germline. Trimming took 0 bases from V and 10 from J, leaving 13 bases between them. The CDR3 totals 15 residues. The CDR3 spells CASSEYAGSGSPLHF. The CDR3 coding sequence is TGTGCCAGCAGTGAATATGCGGGCAGCGGGTCACCCCTCCACTTT.

The rearrangement uses TRBV5-1 and TRBJ1-4; D uncertain. Trimming removed 5 bases from V and 2 bases from J, with 10 bases in between. CDR3 size: 14 residues. Germline V gene sequence: CDR1 SGHRS, CDR2 YFSETQ. CDR3 amino acids: CASSLQRTNEKLFF. Written as DNA, the CDR3 is TGCGCCAGCAGTTTACAGCGGACTAATGAAAAACTGTTTTTT.

The rearrangement links TRBV24-1 to TRBJ2-5; D perhaps matches TRBD1 (6 bases). The CDR3 contains 15 residues. V lost 3 bases and J 0 bases, leaving 10 bases between the germline ends. Per the germline V gene, CDR1 is KGHDR and CDR2 is SFDVKD. The chain's CDR3 is CATSDDRRYQETQYF. Here the CDR3 DNA reads TGTGCCACCAGTGATGACAGGAGGTACCAAGAGACCCAGTACTTC.

The sample holds a few counts of this clone. The chain employs TRBV2 and TRBJ1-1, with D possibly TRBD1 on 6 matching bases. This CDR3 is 13 amino acids long. CDR1 is SNHLY, CDR2 FYNNEI, per germline. V lost 6 bases, J lost 0 bases, and 8 bases lay in between. The chain's CDR3 is CASSRDMNTEAFF. The CDR3 DNA reads TGTGCCAGCAGCAGGGACATGAACACTGAAGCTTTCTTT.

The chain recombines TRBV6-1 with TRBJ2-7; 8 bases fit TRBD1. The CDR3 consists of 15 residues. The J segment lost 6 bases and the V segment lost 3 bases, leaving 10 bases of the junction unmatched. Per germline, CDR1 MNHNS and CDR2 SASEGT. The CDR3 coding sequence is TGTGCCAGCAGTGAGAGACAGGGGCTTCTTGTCGAGCAGTACTTC. Its protein is CASSERQGLLVEQYF.

The rearrangement uses TRBV6-5 and TRBJ2-7; no definite D call. The CDR3 spans 11 residues. V was trimmed by 6 bases and J by 1 base, leaving 4 bases between them. Germline CDR1 is MNHEY and CDR2 is SVGAGI. CDR3 region: CASSISYEQYF. CDR3 bases: TGTGCCAGCAGCATTTCCTACGAGCAGTACTTC.

The gene calls are TRBV18 and TRBJ2-7; 10 nucleotides match TRBD1. The CDR3 contains 17 residues. Unmatched junction bases numbered 9, after V lost 2 bases and J lost 2 bases. Germline CDR1 is KGHSH and CDR2 is LQKENI. CDR3 protein: CASSPSSWDRGPYEQYF. Here the CDR3 DNA reads TGTGCCAGCTCACCATCGTCATGGGACAGGGGACCCTACGAGCAGTACTTC.

V gene TRBV6-5 combines with J gene TRBJ2-7; TRBD2 might be the D (6 bases). Germline V gives CDR1 MNHEY, CDR2 SVGAGI. Trimming removed 5 bases at V and 0 bases at J, with 11 bases between. The CDR3 covers 14 residues. The CDR3 region is CASSRREDSYEQYF. DNA for the CDR3: TGTGCCAGCAGTCGCAGGGAGGACTCCTACGAGCAGTACTTC.

In its sample, this clone was seen a few times. The chain is built from TRBV19 and TRBJ2-7, with TRBD1 matching over 8 bases. The CDR3 extends over 14 amino acids. The trim removed 3 bases at V and 3 bases at J, leaving 4 bases unmatched. The V gene's germline CDR1 is LNHDA and CDR2 SQIVND (reference sequence). The CDR3 DNA reads as TGTGCCAGTAGTATCGGGACAGGACTCTACGAGCAGTACTTC. It codes for CASSIGTGLYEQYF.